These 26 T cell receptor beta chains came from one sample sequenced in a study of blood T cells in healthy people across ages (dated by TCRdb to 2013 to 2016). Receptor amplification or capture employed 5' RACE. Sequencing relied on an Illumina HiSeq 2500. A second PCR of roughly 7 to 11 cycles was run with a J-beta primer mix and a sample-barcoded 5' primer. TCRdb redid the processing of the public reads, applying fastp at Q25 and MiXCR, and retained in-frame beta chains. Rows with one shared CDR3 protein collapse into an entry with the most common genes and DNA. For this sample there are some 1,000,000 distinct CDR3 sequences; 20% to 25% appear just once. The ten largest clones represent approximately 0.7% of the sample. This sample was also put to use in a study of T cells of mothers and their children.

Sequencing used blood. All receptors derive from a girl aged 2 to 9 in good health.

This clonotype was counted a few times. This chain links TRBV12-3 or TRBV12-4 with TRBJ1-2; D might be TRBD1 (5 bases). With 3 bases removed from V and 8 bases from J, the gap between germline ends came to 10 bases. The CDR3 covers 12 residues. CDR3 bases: TGTGCCAGCAGTTTTTTGAGGGACGGCTACACCTTC. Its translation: CASSFLRDGYTF.

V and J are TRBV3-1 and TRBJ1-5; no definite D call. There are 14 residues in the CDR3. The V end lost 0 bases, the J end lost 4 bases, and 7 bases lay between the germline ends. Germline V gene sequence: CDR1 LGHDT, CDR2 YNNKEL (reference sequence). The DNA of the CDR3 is TGTGCCAGCAGCCAAGATCTTGGGAATCAGCCCCAGCATTTT. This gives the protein CASSQDLGNQPQHF.

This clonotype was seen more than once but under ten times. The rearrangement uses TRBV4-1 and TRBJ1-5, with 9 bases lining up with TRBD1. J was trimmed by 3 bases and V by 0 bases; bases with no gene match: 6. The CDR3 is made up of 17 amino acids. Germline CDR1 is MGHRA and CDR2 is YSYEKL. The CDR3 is CASSQDLGDRVNQPQHF. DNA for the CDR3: TGCGCCAGCAGCCAAGATTTAGGGGACAGGGTCAATCAGCCCCAGCATTTT.

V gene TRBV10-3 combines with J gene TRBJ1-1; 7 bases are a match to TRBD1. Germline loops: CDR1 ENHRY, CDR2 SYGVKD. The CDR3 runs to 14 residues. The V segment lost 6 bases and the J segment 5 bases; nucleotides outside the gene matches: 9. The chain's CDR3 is CAISLGTAGTEAFF. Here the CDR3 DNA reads TGTGCCATCAGCCTTGGGACAGCGGGAACTGAAGCTTTCTTT.

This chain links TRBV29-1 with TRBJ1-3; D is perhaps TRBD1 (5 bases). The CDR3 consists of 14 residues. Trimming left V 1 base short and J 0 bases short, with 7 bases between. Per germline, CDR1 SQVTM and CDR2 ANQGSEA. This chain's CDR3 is CSVEGGSSGNTIYF. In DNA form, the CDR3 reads TGCAGCGTTGAAGGGGGGAGCTCTGGAAACACCATATATTTT. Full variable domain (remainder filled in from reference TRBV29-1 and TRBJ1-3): SAVISQKPSRDICQRGTSLTIQCQVDSQVTMMFWYRQQPGQSLTLIATANQGSEATYESGFVIDKFPISRPNLTFSTLTVSNMSPEDSSIYLCSVEGGSSGNTIYFGEGSWLTVV.

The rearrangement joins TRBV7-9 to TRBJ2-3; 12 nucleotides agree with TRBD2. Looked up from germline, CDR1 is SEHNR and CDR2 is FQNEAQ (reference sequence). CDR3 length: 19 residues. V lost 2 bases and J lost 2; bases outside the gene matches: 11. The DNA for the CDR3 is TGTGCCAGCAGCTTACAACTAGCGGGAGGACTGCTATACACAGATACGCAGTATTTT. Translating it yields CASSLQLAGGLLYTDTQYF.

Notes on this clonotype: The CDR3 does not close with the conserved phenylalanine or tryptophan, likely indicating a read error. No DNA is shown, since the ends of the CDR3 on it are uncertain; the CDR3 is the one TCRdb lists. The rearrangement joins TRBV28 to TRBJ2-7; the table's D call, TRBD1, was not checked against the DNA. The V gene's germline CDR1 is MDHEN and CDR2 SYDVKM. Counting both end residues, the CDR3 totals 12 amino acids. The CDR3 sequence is CASSLYQGSKYL.

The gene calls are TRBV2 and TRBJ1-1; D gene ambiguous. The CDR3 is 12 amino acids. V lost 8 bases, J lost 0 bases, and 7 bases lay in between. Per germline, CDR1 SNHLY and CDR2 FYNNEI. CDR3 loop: CASCGMNTEAFF. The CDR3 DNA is TGTGCCAGCTGTGGTATGAACACTGAAGCTTTCTTT. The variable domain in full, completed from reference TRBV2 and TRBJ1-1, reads EPEVTQTPSHQVTQMGQEVILRCVPISNHLYFYWYRQILGQKVEFLVSFYNNEISEKSEIFDDQFSVERPDGSNFTLKIRSTKLEDSAMYFCASCGMNTEAFFGQGTRLTVV.

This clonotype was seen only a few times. Written as DNA, the CDR3 is TGCGCCAGCTCCCAATGGGGGGTATGGGACCAAGAGACCCAGTACTTC. This encodes CASSQWGVWDQETQYF. The chain couples TRBV4-1 to TRBJ2-5, with a possible D match to TRBD2 (6 bases). V was clipped by 8 bases and J by 0 bases, with 19 bases between them. The CDR3 totals 16 residues. Germline CDR1 is MGHRA and CDR2 is YSYEKL.

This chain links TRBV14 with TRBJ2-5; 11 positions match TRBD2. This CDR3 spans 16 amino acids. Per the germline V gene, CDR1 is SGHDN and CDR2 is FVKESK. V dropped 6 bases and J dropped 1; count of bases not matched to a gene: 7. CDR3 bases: TGTGCCAGCAGACCGACTAGCGGGGAACTCCAAGAGACCCAGTACTTC. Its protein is CASRPTSGELQETQYF.

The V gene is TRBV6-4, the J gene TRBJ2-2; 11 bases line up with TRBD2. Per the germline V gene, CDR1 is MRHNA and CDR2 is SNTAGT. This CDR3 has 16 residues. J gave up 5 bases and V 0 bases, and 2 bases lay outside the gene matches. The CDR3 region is CASSDSSGRDTGELFF. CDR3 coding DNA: TGTGCCAGCAGTGACTCTAGCGGGAGGGATACCGGGGAGCTGTTTTTT.

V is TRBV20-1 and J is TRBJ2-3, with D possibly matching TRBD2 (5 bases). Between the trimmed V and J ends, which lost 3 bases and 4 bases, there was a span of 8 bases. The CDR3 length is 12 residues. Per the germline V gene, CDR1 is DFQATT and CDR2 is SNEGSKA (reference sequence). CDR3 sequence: CSASGIADTQYF. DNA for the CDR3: TGCAGTGCTAGCGGGATAGCAGATACGCAGTATTTT.

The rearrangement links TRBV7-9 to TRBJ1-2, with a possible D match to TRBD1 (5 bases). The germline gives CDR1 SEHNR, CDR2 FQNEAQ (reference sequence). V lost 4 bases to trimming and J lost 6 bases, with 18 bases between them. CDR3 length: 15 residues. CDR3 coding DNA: TGTGCCAGCAGCTCGGGTCGCGGGCAGGGTGATGGCTACACCTTC. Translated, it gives CASSSGRGQGDGYTF.

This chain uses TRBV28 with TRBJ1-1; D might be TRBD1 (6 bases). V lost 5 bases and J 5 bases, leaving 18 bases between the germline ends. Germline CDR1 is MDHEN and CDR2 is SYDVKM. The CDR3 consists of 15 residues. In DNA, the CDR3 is TGTGCCAGCAGTGTCCAACAGGGTCGGGGAACTGAAGCTTTCTTT. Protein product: CASSVQQGRGTEAFF. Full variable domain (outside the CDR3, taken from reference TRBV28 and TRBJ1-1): DVKVTQSSRYLVKRTGEKVFLECVQDMDHENMFWYRQDPGLGLRLIYFSYDVKMKEKGDIPEGYSVSREKKERFSLILESASTNQTSMYLCASSVQQGRGTEAFFGQGTRLTVV.

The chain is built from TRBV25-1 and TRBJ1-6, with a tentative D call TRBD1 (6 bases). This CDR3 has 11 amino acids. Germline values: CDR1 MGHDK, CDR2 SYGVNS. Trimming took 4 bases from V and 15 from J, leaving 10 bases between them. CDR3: CASSATGLLHF. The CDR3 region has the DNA TGTGCCAGCAGTGCTACAGGGCTCCTCCACTTT.

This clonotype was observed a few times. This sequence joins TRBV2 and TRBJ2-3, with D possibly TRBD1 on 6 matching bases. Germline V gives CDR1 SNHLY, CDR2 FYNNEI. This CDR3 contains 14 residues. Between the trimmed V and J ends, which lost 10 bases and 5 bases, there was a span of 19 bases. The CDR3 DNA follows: TGTGCCACGAAAACAGGGTCCTTAATAGATACGCAGTATTTT. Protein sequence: CATKTGSLIDTQYF.

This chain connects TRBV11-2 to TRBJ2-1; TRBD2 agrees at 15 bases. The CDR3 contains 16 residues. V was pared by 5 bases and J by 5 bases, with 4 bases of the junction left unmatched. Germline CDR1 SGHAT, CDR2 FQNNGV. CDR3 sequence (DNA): TGTGCCAGCAGCACCTGGACTAGCGGGGGGGACAATGAGCAGTTCTTC. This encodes CASSTWTSGGDNEQFF. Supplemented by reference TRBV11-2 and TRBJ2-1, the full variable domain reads EAGVAQSPRYKIIEKRQSVAFWCNPISGHATLYWYQQILGQGPKLLIQFQNNGVVDDSQLPKDRFSAERLKGVDSTLKIQPAKLEDSAVYLCASSTWTSGGDNEQFFGPGTRLTVL.

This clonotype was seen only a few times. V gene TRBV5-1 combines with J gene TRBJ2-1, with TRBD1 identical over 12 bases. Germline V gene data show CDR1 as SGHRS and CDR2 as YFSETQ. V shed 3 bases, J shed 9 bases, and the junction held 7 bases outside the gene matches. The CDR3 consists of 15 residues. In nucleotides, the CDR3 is TGCGCCAGCAGCTCCCGGGACAGGGGGCCCGCTGAGCAGTTCTTC. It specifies CASSSRDRGPAEQFF.

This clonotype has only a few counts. For the CDR3, the DNA is TGTGCCAGCAGCTACGACGGAGGGCTAGCGGGAGTGTACGAGCAGTACTTC. Its translation is CASSYDGGLAGVYEQYF. V is TRBV7-2 and J is TRBJ2-7; TRBD2 matches at 10 bases. CDR3 size: 17 residues. After removal of 4 bases from V and 4 bases from J, the junction contained 13 bases not matched to a gene. Per germline, CDR1 SGHTA and CDR2 FQGNSA.

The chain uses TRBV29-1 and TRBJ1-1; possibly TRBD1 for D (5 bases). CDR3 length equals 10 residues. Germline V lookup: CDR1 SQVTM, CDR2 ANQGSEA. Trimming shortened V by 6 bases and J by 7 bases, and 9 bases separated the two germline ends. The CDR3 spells CSVRGLEAFF. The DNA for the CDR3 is TGCAGCGTGAGGGGCCTTGAAGCTTTCTTT.

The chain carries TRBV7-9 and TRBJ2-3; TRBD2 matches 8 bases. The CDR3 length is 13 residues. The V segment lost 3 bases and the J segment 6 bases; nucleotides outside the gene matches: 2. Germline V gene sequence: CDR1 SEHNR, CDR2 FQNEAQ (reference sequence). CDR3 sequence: CASSFSGEDTQYF. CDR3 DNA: TGTGCCAGCAGCTTTAGCGGGGAGGATACGCAGTATTTT. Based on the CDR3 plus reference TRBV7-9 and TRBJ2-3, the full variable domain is DTGVSQNPRHKITKRGQNVTFRCDPISEHNRLYWYRQTLGQGPEFLTYFQNEAQLEKSRLLSDRFSAERPKGSFSTLEIQRTEQGDSAMYLCASSFSGEDTQYFGPGTRLTVL.

The CDR3: CSARGTGENIQYF. CDR3 DNA: TGCAGTGCTAGAGGGACAGGGGAAAACATTCAGTACTTC. V gene TRBV20-1 combines with J gene TRBJ2-4; 9 nucleotides align to TRBD1. V gave up 1 base and J gave up 5 bases; unmatched junction bases: 0. Per germline, CDR1 DFQATT and CDR2 SNEGSKA (reference sequence). The CDR3 loop spans 13 amino acids.

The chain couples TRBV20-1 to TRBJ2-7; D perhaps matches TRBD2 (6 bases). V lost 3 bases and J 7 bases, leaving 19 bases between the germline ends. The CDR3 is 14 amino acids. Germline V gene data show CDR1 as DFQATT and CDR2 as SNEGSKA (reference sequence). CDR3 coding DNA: TGCAGTGCTAGGGCAGGGCGCCCCGGGGGAGAGCAGTACTTC. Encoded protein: CSARAGRPGGEQYF.

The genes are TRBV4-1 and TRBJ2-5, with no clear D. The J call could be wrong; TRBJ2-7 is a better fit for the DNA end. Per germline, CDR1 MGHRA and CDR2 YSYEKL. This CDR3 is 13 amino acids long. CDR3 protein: CASSQPGLNEQYF. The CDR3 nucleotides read TGCGCCAGCAGCCAACCGGGCCTCAACGAGCAGTACTTC.

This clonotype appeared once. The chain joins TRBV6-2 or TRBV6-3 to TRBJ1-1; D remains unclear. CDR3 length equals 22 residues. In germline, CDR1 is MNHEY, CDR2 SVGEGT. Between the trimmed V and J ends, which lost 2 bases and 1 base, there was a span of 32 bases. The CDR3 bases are TGTGCCAGCAGTTACCACCCGGCCCTTCGCCAGGACGGCAAATTTTCGAACACTGAAGCTTTCTTT. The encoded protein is CASSYHPALRQDGKFSNTEAFF.

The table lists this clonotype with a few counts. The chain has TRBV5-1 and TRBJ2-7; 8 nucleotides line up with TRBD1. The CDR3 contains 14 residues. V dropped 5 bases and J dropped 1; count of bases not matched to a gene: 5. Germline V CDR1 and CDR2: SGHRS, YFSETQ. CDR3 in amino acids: CASRPGQESYEQYF. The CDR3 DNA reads TGCGCCAGCAGACCGGGACAGGAGTCCTACGAGCAGTACTTC.